A single sample gave rise to the 30 T cell receptor beta chains below, sequenced in a study of metastatic and nonmetastatic thyroid tumors. No patient received treatment before thyroid surgery. TCRdb re-clonotyped the PCR reads via MiXCR. The sample holds under 20,000 clones, 34% seen once. Sequencing was performed on tumor tissue. The source is a female donor with papillary thyroid cancer or a benign thyroid nodule (not recorded which). Some clones in this sample may be carry-over from other donors' samples.

This clone has more than one count but fewer than ten. Other nucleotide sequences in the sample specify the same CDR3. J is TRBJ2-7 and V is TRBV28; D is undetermined. Trimming removed 2 bases from V and 0 bases from J, with 14 bases in between. Germline V CDR1 and CDR2: MDHEN, SYDVKM. CDR3 size: 16 residues. Here the CDR3 reads CASSLRVHASSYEQYF. Written as DNA, the CDR3 is TGTGCCAGCAGTTTAAGGGTACACGCGTCCTCCTACGAGCAGTACTTC.

This clone was seen a handful of times. The genes are TRBV7-3 and TRBJ2-7; 7 bases are shared with TRBD2. Germline V gene sequence: CDR1 SGHTA, CDR2 FQGTGA. Trimming took 3 bases from V and 5 from J; bases not matched to a gene: 7. The CDR3 has 14 residues. CDR3 loop: CASSFGEGLNEQYF. In DNA form, the CDR3 reads TGTGCCAGCAGCTTTGGGGAGGGGCTGAACGAGCAGTACTTC.

This clone was detected only a few times. The chain has TRBV28 and TRBJ2-7; D perhaps matches TRBD2 (6 bases). CDR3 length equals 14 residues. V lost 4 bases and J 3 bases, leaving 13 bases between the germline ends. In germline, CDR1 is MDHEN, CDR2 SYDVKM. This CDR3 is CASSSNLANYEQYF. CDR3 in DNA: TGTGCCAGCAGTTCCAATCTAGCGAACTACGAGCAGTACTTC.

By its share, this clone is medium-sized. This chain links TRBV3-1 with TRBJ1-2, with D perhaps TRBD1 (5 bases). Trimming took 0 bases from V and 7 from J, leaving 15 bases between them. CDR3 length: 15 residues. Germline CDR1 reads LGHDT; CDR2 reads YNNKEL (reference sequence). DNA of the CDR3: TGTGCCAGCAGCCAAGAAGCAGGGCAGACGGTTGGCTACACCTTC. As protein: CASSQEAGQTVGYTF.

V and J are TRBV20-1 and TRBJ2-1, with 12 bases that match TRBD1. The germline V gene encodes CDR1 DFQATT and CDR2 SNEGSKA (reference sequence). V shed 5 bases and J 7 bases; nucleotides not matched to a gene: 9. The CDR3 loop spans 15 amino acids. CDR3 residues: CSAEPGQGAWNEQFF. Here the CDR3 DNA reads TGCAGTGCTGAGCCGGGACAGGGGGCGTGGAATGAGCAGTTCTTC.

J is TRBJ1-5 and V is TRBV6-2 or TRBV6-3, with 7 nucleotides matching TRBD1. From germline, CDR1 is MNHEY and CDR2 SVGEGT. This CDR3 is 13 amino acids long. Trimming cost V 5 bases and J 2 bases; bases outside gene matches: 0. As DNA, the CDR3 is TGTGCCAGCAGTACAGGGGGCAATCAGCCCCAGCATTTT. Amino acid sequence: CASSTGGNQPQHF.

Sample share makes this clone medium-sized. In the same sample, other DNA sequences code for this CDR3. The V gene is TRBV20-1, the J gene TRBJ2-1; D is unresolved. From germline, CDR1 is DFQATT and CDR2 SNEGSKA (reference sequence). The CDR3 runs 12 residues. Trimming stripped 3 bases from V and 3 bases from J, with 6 bases between. The CDR3 region has the DNA TGCAGTGCTAGGTCCGTCTACAATGAGCAGTTCTTC. Encoded protein: CSARSVYNEQFF.

The chain couples TRBV20-1 to TRBJ2-3; possibly TRBD1 for D (6 bases). The CDR3 covers 13 residues. Germline V lookup: CDR1 DFQATT, CDR2 SNEGSKA (reference sequence). V dropped 6 bases and J dropped 2 bases, with 12 bases sitting between them. The CDR3, as DNA: TGCAGTGCAAAGGGACAACACACAGATACGCAGTATTTT. It encodes CSAKGQHTDTQYF.

This clone has just one count. The chain combines TRBV3-1 with TRBJ2-6; D gene ambiguous. The germline V and J ends were trimmed by 9 bases and 2 bases, with 5 bases remaining between them. The V gene's germline CDR1 is LGHDT and CDR2 YNNKEL (reference sequence). CDR3 length equals 12 residues. CDR3 bases: TGTGCCAGTGGGGCTGGGGCCAACGTCCTGACTTTC. Translation: CASGAGANVLTF.

V gene TRBV14 combines with J gene TRBJ2-1, with 9 positions matching TRBD2. Germline trimming cut 4 bases from V and 4 bases from J; bases unmatched to any gene: 11. CDR3 length: 17 amino acids. The germline CDR1 and CDR2 sequences are SGHDN and FVKESK. This chain's CDR3 is CASSPSASAGGYNEQFF. As DNA, the CDR3 is TGTGCCAGCAGCCCCTCAGCCTCAGCGGGAGGATACAATGAGCAGTTCTTC.

This clone is medium-sized (0.01 to 0.1%) by share. V and J are TRBV4-1 and TRBJ1-2, with D unresolved. The CDR3 spans 14 residues. Germline V CDR1 and CDR2: MGHRA, YSYEKL. Deletions cut 1 base from V and 5 bases from J, with 11 bases between. CDR3 protein: CASSQVEAEYGYTF. The CDR3, as DNA: TGCGCCAGCAGCCAAGTTGAGGCCGAATATGGCTACACCTTC.

The chain couples TRBV19 to TRBJ1-6, with D possibly being TRBD1 (5 bases). This CDR3 has 14 residues. Germline V gene sequence: CDR1 LNHDA, CDR2 SQIVND (reference sequence). The V gene lost 2 bases and the J gene lost 3 bases, with 5 bases spanning the gap. DNA for the CDR3: TGTGCCAGTAGTATACAGGGCTATAATTCACCCCTCCACTTT. It translates to CASSIQGYNSPLHF.

The CDR3 is CARKTGLVENTEAFF. The CDR3 DNA reads TGCGCCAGGAAGACAGGGCTGGTCGAGAACACTGAAGCTTTCTTT. The J gene is TRBJ1-1, the V gene TRBV5-1; 7 nucleotides match TRBD1. The V segment lost 8 bases and the J segment 1 base; nucleotides outside the gene matches: 11. Looked up from germline, CDR1 is SGHRS and CDR2 is YFSETQ. The CDR3 spans 15 residues.

The chain employs TRBV6-1 and TRBJ2-7, with 11 bases aligning to TRBD2. The V and J ends lost 7 bases and 1 base, in that order; junction bases with no gene match: 3. This CDR3 spans 14 amino acids. From germline, CDR1 is MNHNS and CDR2 SASEGT. The CDR3 region is CASTRTSGSYEQYF. In DNA form, the CDR3 reads TGTGCCAGCACCCGGACTAGCGGGTCCTACGAGCAGTACTTC.

By proportion, this clone is medium-sized. V gene TRBV6-1 combines with J gene TRBJ1-1, with 9 bases fitting TRBD1. The CDR3 contains 14 residues. The germline CDR1 and CDR2 sequences are MNHNS and SASEGT. V was clipped by 5 bases and J by 4 bases; unmatched bases: 5. This CDR3 is CASSHRGQSTEAFF. The CDR3 DNA reads TGTGCCAGCAGTCACAGGGGGCAGAGCACTGAAGCTTTCTTT.

This sequence joins TRBV7-3 and TRBJ2-7; weak D call: TRBD1 (6 bases). CDR3 length equals 16 residues. Germline V gene lookup returns CDR1 SGHTA and CDR2 FQGTGA. The ends were cut back, 4 bases at V and 2 bases at J, with 18 bases in the middle. CDR3 region: CASSCRDTIDPYEQYF. CDR3 DNA sequence: TGTGCCAGCAGCTGCCGGGACACCATAGACCCCTACGAGCAGTACTTC.

A note on this clone: This CDR3 fails to terminate in the conserved phenylalanine or tryptophan, so it likely reflects a read error. The chain uses TRBV5-1 and TRBJ1-1; TRBD1 matches at 12 bases. The germline V gene encodes CDR1 SGHRS and CDR2 YFSETQ. The CDR3 length is 16 residues. CDR3 region: CASSPQGQGADPEAFL. DNA of the CDR3: TGCGCAAGCAGCCCCCAGGGACAGGGGGCGGACCCTGAAGCTTTCCTT.

The chain recombines TRBV20-1 with TRBJ2-7; D is undetermined. The CDR3 covers 12 residues. In germline, CDR1 is DFQATT, CDR2 SNEGSKA (reference sequence). V lost 0 bases to trimming and J lost 4 bases, with 7 bases between them. Here the CDR3 DNA reads TGCAGTGCTAGAGATGCAGTTTACGAGCAGTACTTC. It codes for CSARDAVYEQYF.

This clone was counted a few times. The V call is TRBV6-1, the J call TRBJ2-7, with a possible D match to TRBD2 (6 bases). Germline lookup yields CDR1 MNHNS and CDR2 SASEGT. V lost 7 bases and J 0 bases, leaving 10 bases between the germline ends. The CDR3 length is 13 residues. The CDR3 DNA reads as TGTGCCAGCAAGGAGGGGCCCTCCTACGAGCAGTACTTC. This translates into CASKEGPSYEQYF.

The genes are TRBV11-2 and TRBJ1-1; perhaps TRBD1 as D (5 bases). The CDR3 runs 15 residues. The V and J ends lost 1 base and 6 bases respectively, with 15 bases between them. Germline loops: CDR1 SGHAT, CDR2 FQNNGV. CDR3 coding DNA: TGTGCCAGCAGCTTAGGGGGACGAGGGGACCCTGAAGCTTTCTTT. This encodes CASSLGGRGDPEAFF.

This clone appeared once. The chain carries TRBV11-2 and TRBJ2-7; D call uncertain. CDR1 SGHAT and CDR2 FQNNGV come from the germline V gene. There are 13 residues in the CDR3. Trimming shortened V by 9 bases and J by 0 bases, and 12 bases separated the two germline ends. The CDR3 region is CASSPRSSYEQYF. The CDR3 DNA reads TGTGCCAGTAGCCCCAGGAGCTCCTACGAGCAGTACTTC.

This clone is medium-sized within its sample. V and J are TRBV6-4 and TRBJ1-2; TRBD1 might be the D (5 bases). Germline values: CDR1 MRHNA, CDR2 SNTAGT. This CDR3 region has 11 residues. V was pared by 7 bases and J by 2 bases, with 5 bases between. CDR3 sequence: CASKGNYGYTF. In DNA, the CDR3 is TGTGCCAGCAAGGGGAACTATGGCTACACCTTC.

This clone was picked up many times. The gene calls are TRBV5-1 and TRBJ2-5, with D possibly called TRBD1 or TRBD2 (6 bases each). The CDR3 runs to 16 residues. CDR1 is SGHRS, CDR2 YFSETQ, per germline. V shed 1 base and J shed 1 base, with 14 bases lying between them. CDR3 bases: TGCGCCAGCAGCTTGAGGCCTGGGGGGCTCCAAGAGACCCAGTACTTC. Translating it yields CASSLRPGGLQETQYF.

Many counts were recorded for this clone. V usage is TRBV5-6 and J usage is TRBJ2-3; 10 bases are a match to TRBD2. Per germline, CDR1 SGHDT and CDR2 YYEEEE. V dropped 3 bases and J dropped 2; count of bases not matched to a gene: 3. The CDR3 runs 15 residues. CDR3 in amino acids: CASSSLAGTTDTQYF. For the CDR3, the DNA is TGTGCCAGCAGCTCACTAGCGGGAACCACAGATACGCAGTATTTT.

Regarding this clone: The junction differs from germline at one of its ends, possibly a read error. In nucleotides, the CDR3 is TGTGCCAGCATCTTAACCGGGGTCACCTGCGAGCAGTACTTC. It codes for CASILTGVTCEQYF. The V and J genes are TRBV7-9 and TRBJ2-7; weak D call: TRBD2 (5 bases). Germline CDR1 SEHNR, CDR2 FQNEAQ (reference sequence). The CDR3 contains 14 residues.

This chain connects TRBV30 to TRBJ1-4; no clear D gene. Per germline, CDR1 GTSNPN and CDR2 SVGIG (reference sequence). V was clipped by 0 bases and J by 6 bases, with 11 bases between them. This CDR3 is built from 14 residues. CDR3 sequence reads: CAWSVLPYDEKLFF. DNA of the CDR3: TGTGCCTGGAGTGTACTCCCATATGATGAAAAACTGTTTTTT.

This clone appeared a few times. This chain joins TRBV24-1 and TRBJ1-1; TRBD1 matches at 8 bases. The CDR3 is 13 residues long. J gave up 4 bases and V 8 bases, and 5 bases lay outside the gene matches. CDR1 and CDR2 (germline): KGHDR, SFDVKD. CDR3 sequence reads: CATNQGASTEAFF. CDR3 coding DNA: TGTGCCACCAATCAGGGGGCGAGCACTGAAGCTTTCTTT.

Sample share makes this clone medium-sized (0.01 to 0.1%). The chain carries TRBV28 and TRBJ1-2; 9 positions agree with TRBD1. Germline trimming cut 3 bases from V and 7 bases from J; bases unmatched to any gene: 6. CDR3 length equals 14 residues. Germline CDR1 reads MDHEN; CDR2 reads SYDVKM. The CDR3 reads CASSFRTGVFGYTF. CDR3 DNA sequence: TGTGCCAGCAGTTTCCGGACAGGGGTCTTTGGCTACACCTTC.

The sample holds many counts of this clone. The chain employs TRBV20-1 and TRBJ2-5; 7 bases fit TRBD1. The germline V gene encodes CDR1 DFQATT and CDR2 SNEGSKA (reference sequence). V trimming: 7 bases; J trimming: 2 bases; junction bases outside the gene matches: 16. This CDR3 has 16 amino acids. CDR3 amino acids: CSEQAPLTGRQETQYF. Here the CDR3 DNA reads TGCAGTGAACAGGCCCCTTTGACAGGGCGGCAAGAGACCCAGTACTTC.

This clone was counted between two and nine times. CDR3 sequence: CASSSGTGGNEQFF. CDR3 nucleotides: TGTGCCAGCAGTTCCGGGACAGGGGGCAATGAGCAGTTCTTC. The gene calls are TRBV6-4 and TRBJ2-1; 11 bases fit TRBD1. After removal of 5 bases from V and 6 bases from J, the junction contained 3 bases not matched to a gene. Germline CDR1 is MRHNA and CDR2 is SNTAGT. The CDR3 runs 14 residues.